A selection of T cell receptor beta chains follows, all from one sample in a study of T-cell reconstitution after alpha-beta-depleted transplantation in children. Using its own MiXCR run on the PCR reads, TCRdb lists one record per CDR3 protein. The sample lists about 980,000 distinct CDR3 sequences; roughly 29% were seen once. The specimen comprised PBMCs, mostly from graft donor cells, sampled 360 days after TCRalphabeta/CD19-depleted stem cell transplant. The receptor set was obtained from a boy under two years old who had a stem cell transplant for SCID, so the T cells may come from the graft donor. The CDR3 runs from the conserved cysteine through the conserved F or W. Each record gives: clone size, V gene, J gene, D gene, CDR3 DNA, CDR3 protein. A D gene is named only where the DNA matches it firmly. Size is stated for part of the rows, as once, few or many counts, or as a class when the clone is expanded.

>-|TRBV28|TRBJ1-5|-
TGTGCCAGCAGTTCCAACGACAGGATAAGCAATCAGCCCCAGCATTTT
CASSSNDRISNQPQHF
>-|TRBV10-3|TRBJ2-1|-
TGTGCCATCAACCAGGATGTGGTGAATGAGCAGTTCTTC
CAINQDVVNEQFF
>-|TRBV27|TRBJ1-4|TRBD1
TGTGCCAGCAGTTTAGGGACAGGGTGGGGAAAACTGTTTTTT
CASSLGTGWGKLFF
>few|TRBV20-1|TRBJ1-1|TRBD1
TGCAGTGCCCCGGTAAGGGGGCACACTGAAGCTTTCTTT
CSAPVRGHTEAFF
>few|TRBV2|TRBJ2-1|-
TGTGCCAGCAGTGAGGGCTCCTACAATGAGCAGTTCTTC
CASSEGSYNEQFF
>few|TRBV6-5|TRBJ2-7|-
TGTGCCAGCAGTTACTCGGACGGATTTACCTACGAGCAGTACTTC
CASSYSDGFTYEQYF
>-|TRBV12-3/TRBV12-4|TRBJ2-7|-
TGTGCCAGCAGTTTGGGGACCCCAGGATCTCACTACGAGCAGTACTTC
CASSLGTPGSHYEQYF
>few|TRBV20-1|TRBJ1-2|-
TGCAGTGCTAGAGATCGGTCGAGAGCTAACTATGGCTACACCTTC
CSARDRSRANYGYTF
>-|TRBV15|TRBJ1-5|TRBD1
TGTGCCACCAGCAGGAGGACAGGGGGCAAGCAGCCCCAGCATTTT
CATSRRTGGKQPQHF
>-|TRBV4-1|TRBJ2-3|-
TGCGCCAGCAGCCAAGATGGGCTTAACACAGATACGCAGTATTTT
CASSQDGLNTDTQYF
>-|TRBV20-1|TRBJ2-7|TRBD1
TGCAGTGCTAGGAAGGACAGGCAAAACGAGCAGTACTTC
CSARKDRQNEQYF
>-|TRBV11-2|TRBJ2-4|-
TGTGCCAGCAGCTTTACGGGGACCCCGAGGGCCAAAAACATTCAGTACTTC
CASSFTGTPRAKNIQYF
>-|TRBV5-1|TRBJ2-3|-
TGCGCCAGCAGGATATCGGACTATAGCACAGATACGCAGTATTTT
CASRISDYSTDTQYF
>-|TRBV6-1|TRBJ2-7|TRBD1
TGTGCCAGCAGAGCCCCGACAGGGAAGGTAGGCGAGCAGTACTTC
CASRAPTGKVGEQYF
>few|TRBV12-3/TRBV12-4|TRBJ2-1|-
TGTGCCAGCAGTCACGGGGCGACCCCGGGACGGGATTTGCAGTTCTTC
CASSHGATPGRDLQFF
>-|TRBV7-9|TRBJ1-3|TRBD1
TGTGCCAGCAGCCACAAAGGAACAGGGGTCTCCGGAAACACCATATATTTT
CASSHKGTGVSGNTIYF
>-|TRBV6-2/TRBV6-3|TRBJ2-6|-
TGTGCCAGCAACAGGGCAGTTGCTGGGGCCAACGTCCTGACTTTC
CASNRAVAGANVLTF
>-|TRBV5-6|TRBJ2-7|-
TGTGCCAGCAGCGAGCCCGTGAGGACGTGGGGCGAGCAGTACTTC
CASSEPVRTWGEQYF
>-|TRBV20-1|TRBJ2-3|TRBD2
TGCAGTGCTGAAAGCGGGGGGGCTGCAGATACGCAGTATTTT
CSAESGGAADTQYF
>few|TRBV5-1|TRBJ1-4|TRBD1
TGCGCCAGCGCACAGGGGTTCGATGAAAAACTGTTTTTT
CASAQGFDEKLFF
>few|TRBV6-1|TRBJ1-1|TRBD1
TGTGCCAGCAGCCGAGGGACAGGGGGAATGAACACTGAAGCTTTCTTT
CASSRGTGGMNTEAFF
>-|TRBV30|TRBJ1-2|-
TGTGCCTGGAAACCCCCCGATGGCTACACCTTC
CAWKPPDGYTF
>-|TRBV7-2|TRBJ2-1|TRBD2
TGTGCCAGCAGCCCACCGGGACTAGCCCCCTACAATGAGCAGTTCTTC
CASSPPGLAPYNEQFF
>-|TRBV5-5|TRBJ2-3|TRBD2
TGTGCCAGCAGCTTGGAACCAGCGGGGAACACAGATACGCAGTATTTT
CASSLEPAGNTDTQYF
>-|TRBV7-8|TRBJ2-5|-
TGTGCCAGCAGCTTCTCGTTCAGCGACAGCGAAGCCCAAGAGACCCAGTACTTC
CASSFSFSDSEAQETQYF
>-|TRBV19|TRBJ2-1|-
TGTGCCAGTAGTATTGTGGTTGGCGATGAGCAGTTCTTC
CASSIVVGDEQFF
>-|TRBV20-1|TRBJ2-3|-
TGCAGTGCTAGAGGTTTCCTGCGGGGAAGGGCAGATACGCAGTATTTT
CSARGFLRGRADTQYF
>-|TRBV5-6|TRBJ2-4|-
TGTGCCAGCAGCTTGGGACACCCCAAAAACATTCAGTACTTC
CASSLGHPKNIQYF